This passage covers 29 T cell receptor beta chains from one sample sequenced in a study of Ad26.COV2.S vaccination and SARS-CoV-2 variants. Here immunoSEQ multiplex PCR was the method, and the copy in TCRdb shows in-frame clones only, minus some. The table has 380,000 or so clones, around 89% seen once. The treatment is: around 19 received Ad26.COV2.S at low or high dose, single or two shots; 5 received placebo; per-sample allocation not given. Sampling took place 63 days after the first vaccine or placebo injection. The material was peripheral blood, obtained in a trial of Ad26.COV2.S vaccine versus placebo. The receptors originated from a person between 18 and 60 years old who received the Ad26.COV2.S COVID-19 vaccine or a placebo.

In its sample, this clone was seen a few times. The CDR3 sequence is CASGQEHTGELFF. The CDR3 DNA sequence: TGTGCCAGTGGACAGGAGCACACCGGGGAGCTGTTTTTT. J is TRBJ2-2 and V is TRBV2, with 7 positions matching TRBD1. This CDR3 spans 13 amino acids. Losses at the gene ends were 9 bases for V and 3 bases for J; bases not matched to a gene: 4. Germline V gene data show CDR1 as SNHLY and CDR2 as FYNNEI. The full variable domain, with the rest looked up from reference TRBV2 and TRBJ2-2, is EPEVTQTPSHQVTQMGQEVILRCVPISNHLYFYWYRQILGQKVEFLVSFYNNEISEKSEIFDDQFSVERPDGSNFTLKIRSTKLEDSAMYFCASGQEHTGELFFGEGSRLTVL.

The V call is TRBV7-9, the J call TRBJ1-6; 9 positions agree with TRBD1. The CDR3 runs to 15 residues. The V gene's germline CDR1 is SEHNR and CDR2 FQNEAQ (reference sequence). J gave up 7 bases and V 3 bases, and 4 bases lay outside the gene matches. The CDR3 bases are TGTGCCAGCAGCTTGCGGACAGGGGAAAATTCACCCCTCCACTTT. Residues: CASSLRTGENSPLHF. Full variable domain (outside the CDR3, taken from reference TRBV7-9 and TRBJ1-6): DTGVSQNPRHKITKRGQNVTFRCDPISEHNRLYWYRQTLGQGPEFLTYFQNEAQLEKSRLLSDRFSAERPKGSFSTLEIQRTEQGDSAMYLCASSLRTGENSPLHFGNGTRLTVT.

V gene TRBV2 combines with J gene TRBJ1-5; 7 bases align to TRBD1. CDR3 size: 17 residues. Germline trimming cut 1 base from V and 0 bases from J; bases unmatched to any gene: 6. Germline V gives CDR1 SNHLY, CDR2 FYNNEI. The CDR3 nucleotides are TGTGCCAGCAGTGAAGGGACAGGACTCATTAGCAATCAGCCCCAGCATTTT. Translation gives CASSEGTGLISNQPQHF.

V usage is TRBV5-1 and J usage is TRBJ2-3; D is unresolved. Trimming took off 0 bases at V and 3 bases at J, with 5 bases between the two ends. CDR1 and CDR2 (germline): SGHRS, YFSETQ. This CDR3 is built from 13 residues. The CDR3 coding sequence is TGCGCCAGCAGCTTGGGGTTTACAGATACGCAGTATTTT. The encoded protein is CASSLGFTDTQYF.

The gene calls are TRBV28 and TRBJ1-5, with a possible D match to TRBD1 (5 bases). Germline assignment: CDR1 MDHEN and CDR2 SYDVKM. Trimming stripped 1 base from V and 0 bases from J, with 10 bases between. The CDR3 loop spans 16 amino acids. CDR3 bases: TGTGCCAGCAGTTTATTGGGGGGAAATAGCAATCAGCCCCAGCATTTT. Protein sequence: CASSLLGGNSNQPQHF. Using reference TRBV28 and TRBJ1-5 for the parts outside the CDR3, the full variable domain is DVKVTQSSRYLVKRTGEKVFLECVQDMDHENMFWYRQDPGLGLRLIYFSYDVKMKEKGDIPEGYSVSREKKERFSLILESASTNQTSMYLCASSLLGGNSNQPQHFGDGTRLSIL.

The chain combines TRBV6-1 with TRBJ2-4; a weak D match, TRBD1 (5 bases). The CDR3 extends over 15 amino acids. Germline assignment: CDR1 MNHNS and CDR2 SASEGT. The V and J ends lost 1 base and 8 bases respectively, with 15 bases between them. The DNA of the CDR3 is TGTGCCAGCAGTGAAGTAGCCAGGGCCCACGACATTCAGTACTTC. Its protein is CASSEVARAHDIQYF.

The V gene is TRBV25-1, the J gene TRBJ2-5; D gene unclear. The V and J ends lost 1 base and 4 bases respectively, with 10 bases between them. The CDR3 consists of 14 residues. Germline CDR1 and CDR2: MGHDK and SYGVNS. CDR3 loop: CASSESTRLETQYF. Here the CDR3 DNA reads TGTGCCAGCAGTGAATCCACCAGATTAGAGACCCAGTACTTC. The full variable domain, its missing parts supplied by reference TRBV25-1 and TRBJ2-5, is EADIYQTPRYLVIGTGKKITLECSQTMGHDKMYWYQQDPGMELHLIHYSYGVNSTEKGDLSSESTVSRIRTEHFPLTLESARPSHTSQYLCASSESTRLETQYFGPGTRLLVL.

The chain has TRBV13 and TRBJ2-2; D remains ambiguous. The CDR3 length is 15 residues. V shed 5 bases and J shed 0 bases, with 10 bases lying between them. From germline, CDR1 is PRHDT and CDR2 FYEKMQ (reference sequence). This CDR3 reads CASSLYNANTGELFF. The CDR3 region has the DNA TGTGCCAGCAGCCTTTACAACGCGAACACCGGGGAGCTGTTTTTT. The full variable domain, rest sourced from reference TRBV13 and TRBJ2-2, is AAGVIQSPRHLIKEKRETATLKCYPIPRHDTVYWYQQGPGQDPQFLISFYEKMQSDKGSIPDRFSAQQFSDYHSELNMSSLELGDSALYFCASSLYNANTGELFFGEGSRLTVL.

V is TRBV7-2 and J is TRBJ2-1; weak D call: TRBD2 (5 bases). Deletions cut 9 bases from V and 3 bases from J, with 9 bases between. The CDR3 extends over 12 amino acids. The V gene's germline CDR1 is SGHTA and CDR2 FQGNSA. CDR3 bases: TGTGCCAGTAGGACTGGCTACAATGAGCAGTTCTTC. Translated: CASRTGYNEQFF.

The rearrangement uses TRBV7-2 and TRBJ2-1; 8 bases fit TRBD1. Germline-derived CDR1 and CDR2 are SGHTA and FQGNSA. The CDR3 consists of 15 residues. Trimming removed 5 bases from V and 3 bases from J; junction bases left unmatched: 6. The CDR3: CASSRSGTGYNEQFF. In DNA form, the CDR3 reads TGTGCCAGCAGCAGATCCGGGACAGGCTACAATGAGCAGTTCTTC.

The table lists this clone with a count of one. CDR3 amino acids: CASSRGDRINTEAFF. In DNA form, the CDR3 reads TGTGCCAGCAGCCGGGGAGACAGAATAAACACTGAAGCTTTCTTT. The chain links TRBV3-1 (or the pseudogene TRBV3-2) to TRBJ1-1; D might be TRBD1 (5 bases). This CDR3 is built from 15 residues. V was cut by 4 bases and J by 2 bases, with 14 bases left in between. Germline values: CDR1 LGHDT, CDR2 YNNKEL (reference sequence).

The gene calls are TRBV7-2 and TRBJ2-7, with 13 bases that match TRBD2. The CDR3 spans 14 residues. Germline CDR1 reads SGHTA; CDR2 reads FQGNSA. Trimming removed 5 bases from V and 9 bases from J; junction bases left unmatched: 7. The CDR3 protein is CASSPSTSGRGQYF. CDR3 DNA: TGTGCCAGCAGCCCCTCCACTAGCGGGAGGGGGCAGTACTTC. The full variable domain, in which reference TRBV7-2 and TRBJ2-7 provide the parts outside the CDR3, is GAGVSQSPSNKVTEKGKDVELRCDPISGHTALYWYRQSLGQGLEFLIYFQGNSAPDKSGLPSDRFSAERTGGSVSTLTIQRTQQEDSAVYLCASSPSTSGRGQYFGPGTRLTVT.

This clone was counted only a few times. The J gene is TRBJ2-5, the V gene TRBV6-6; D not certain. CDR3 length: 15 amino acids. CDR1 is MNHNY and CDR2 is SVGAGI in the germline V gene (reference sequence). Trimming cost V 5 bases and J 0 bases, with 13 bases left between them. CDR3: CASSPTALYQETQYF. CDR3 coding DNA: TGTGCCAGCAGTCCCACGGCACTGTACCAAGAGACCCAGTACTTC.

The CDR3 loop reads CASSSKGTANSYEQYF. The CDR3 DNA reads TGTGCCAGCAGTTCCAAGGGGACGGCTAACTCCTACGAGCAGTACTTC. The chain is built from TRBV6-5 and TRBJ2-7; TRBD1 or TRBD2 may be the D gene (5 bases each). V lost 4 bases and J 0 bases, leaving 16 bases between the germline ends. The CDR3 extends over 16 amino acids. CDR1 and CDR2 from the germline V gene are MNHEY and SVGAGI.

The rearrangement uses TRBV7-2 and TRBJ2-5; D not certain. The CDR3 length is 14 residues. Germline values: CDR1 SGHTA, CDR2 FQGNSA. V was shortened by 3 bases and J by 0 bases, with 8 bases between the two germline ends. CDR3 region: CASSFNRNQETQYF. Here the CDR3 DNA reads TGTGCCAGCAGCTTTAACCGAAACCAAGAGACCCAGTACTTC.

To note about this clone: This sample includes further DNA sequences coding for the same CDR3. For the CDR3, the DNA is TGTGCCAGCTCACGGGGGGGGAATCAGCCCCAGCATTTT. The encoded protein is CASSRGGNQPQHF. The chain carries TRBV18 and TRBJ1-5, with D possibly being TRBD1 (5 bases). CDR1 and CDR2 (germline): KGHSH, LQKENI. The CDR3 is made up of 13 amino acids. Trimming took off 4 bases at V and 4 bases at J, with 8 bases between the two ends.

This chain joins TRBV7-9 and TRBJ2-2; D might be TRBD1 (5 bases). The CDR3 length is 15 residues. Looked up from germline, CDR1 is SEHNR and CDR2 is FQNEAQ (reference sequence). Trimming took 0 bases from V and 2 from J, leaving 7 bases between them. In nucleotides, the CDR3 is TGTGCCAGCAGCTTAGCAGGGGTCAACACCGGGGAGCTGTTTTTT. Its translation is CASSLAGVNTGELFF. The whole variable domain, filled in from reference TRBV7-9 and TRBJ2-2, reads DTGVSQNPRHKITKRGQNVTFRCDPISEHNRLYWYRQTLGQGPEFLTYFQNEAQLEKSRLLSDRFSAERPKGSFSTLEIQRTEQGDSAMYLCASSLAGVNTGELFFGEGSRLTVL.

The chain employs TRBV5-8 and TRBJ1-5, with D possibly matching TRBD1 (6 bases). From germline, CDR1 is SGHTS and CDR2 YDEGEE. V was shortened by 0 bases and J by 3 bases, with 16 bases between the two germline ends. The CDR3 has 17 amino acids. The chain's CDR3 is CASSLGSGWTDNQPQHF. In DNA, the CDR3 is TGTGCCAGCAGCTTGGGTAGTGGGTGGACAGACAATCAGCCCCAGCATTTT.

V gene TRBV27 combines with J gene TRBJ1-1, with D possibly TRBD1 on 5 matching bases. There are 13 residues in the CDR3. The V end was cut by 5 bases, the J end by 4 bases, with 11 bases between. CDR1 MNHEY and CDR2 SMNVEV come from the germline V gene (reference sequence). The CDR3 spells CASSAGRGTEAFF. In DNA, the CDR3 is TGTGCCAGCAGTGCAGGGAGGGGCACTGAAGCTTTCTTT.

This clone was observed a handful of times. V and J are TRBV5-1 and TRBJ1-1; D might be TRBD1 (6 bases). Trimming took off 2 bases at V and 1 base at J, with 9 bases between the two ends. CDR3 length equals 14 residues. In germline, CDR1 is SGHRS, CDR2 YFSETQ. The CDR3 region is CASSFTGQNTEAFF. The CDR3 nucleotides are TGCGCCAGCAGCTTCACAGGGCAGAACACTGAAGCTTTCTTT.

The count of this clone is one. This chain uses TRBV19 with TRBJ2-7, with a weak D call TRBD2 (6 bases). The CDR3 consists of 13 residues. The V end lost 5 bases, the J end lost 7 bases, and 15 bases lay between the germline ends. Germline V lookup: CDR1 LNHDA, CDR2 SQIVND (reference sequence). The CDR3 DNA sequence: TGTGCCAGTAGTGCGGGACCCGGTGGGGAGCAGTACTTC. This encodes CASSAGPGGEQYF.

The chain combines TRBV7-3 with TRBJ2-6, with D hard to call. Between the trimmed V and J ends, which lost 4 bases and 0 bases, there was a span of 13 bases. Germline loops: CDR1 SGHTA, CDR2 FQGTGA. The CDR3 is 17 amino acids. The DNA for the CDR3 is TGTGCCAGCAGCTCCCAACCCAGAAGCTCTGGGGCCAACGTCCTGACTTTC. Translated: CASSSQPRSSGANVLTF.

The chain couples TRBV6-1 to TRBJ1-5; weak D call: TRBD1 (6 bases). Germline lookup yields CDR1 MNHNS and CDR2 SASEGT. This CDR3 has 15 amino acids. The V and J ends lost 3 bases and 3 bases respectively, with 12 bases between them. DNA of the CDR3: TGTGCCAGCAGTGACAACAGGGCTCCCAATCAGCCCCAGCATTTT. Protein product: CASSDNRAPNQPQHF.

This chain joins TRBV4-3 and TRBJ2-1; D perhaps matches TRBD2 (6 bases). V lost 1 base, J lost 9 bases, and 16 bases lay in between. From germline, CDR1 is LGHNA and CDR2 YSLEER. This CDR3 is 15 amino acids long. Here the CDR3 DNA reads TGCGCCAGCAGCCAAGGTGAGGGACTCTTCGGTGAGCAGTTCTTC. Translated: CASSQGEGLFGEQFF.

This chain uses TRBV9 with TRBJ1-3; D gene unclear. The CDR3 consists of 13 residues. Trimming pared 1 base from V and 4 bases from J, leaving 6 bases between. Germline V gene lookup returns CDR1 SGDLS and CDR2 YYNGEE. CDR3 DNA sequence: TGTGCCAGCAGCGTATACGGGGGAAACACCATATATTTT. Residues: CASSVYGGNTIYF.

The V call is TRBV19, the J call TRBJ1-2; 10 nucleotides match TRBD1. From germline, CDR1 is LNHDA and CDR2 SQIVND (reference sequence). Losses at the gene ends were 4 bases for V and 3 bases for J; bases not matched to a gene: 8. CDR3 length: 16 amino acids. In nucleotides, the CDR3 is TGTGCCAGTAGTAGACGAGGGACAGGGGTTGACTATGGCTACACCTTC. Translating it yields CASSRRGTGVDYGYTF.

The chain combines TRBV28 with TRBJ2-2; TRBD1 might be the D (6 bases). V lost 8 bases, J lost 6 bases, and 16 bases lay in between. The CDR3 extends over 14 amino acids. Germline CDR1 is MDHEN and CDR2 is SYDVKM. The CDR3 coding sequence is TGTGCCAGCCAAGACAGGACCTCCGCCGGGGAGCTGTTTTTT. As protein: CASQDRTSAGELFF.

The CDR3 spells CASSPKETQYF. The CDR3, as DNA: TGTGCCAGCAGCCCAAAAGAGACCCAGTACTTC. The J gene is TRBJ2-5, the V gene TRBV11-2; no clear D. The germline CDR1 and CDR2 sequences are SGHAT and FQNNGV. V lost 5 bases, J lost 3 bases, and 4 bases lay in between. CDR3 size: 11 residues.

This sequence joins TRBV9 and TRBJ1-1; TRBD1 agrees at 11 bases. CDR1 and CDR2 from the germline V gene are SGDLS and YYNGEE. V lost 0 bases to trimming and J lost 6 bases; unmatched junction nucleotides: 4. There are 15 residues in the CDR3. CDR3 sequence reads: CASSVAGTGGSEAFF. CDR3 nucleotides: TGTGCCAGCAGCGTAGCCGGGACAGGGGGATCTGAAGCTTTCTTT. Looking up the rest from reference TRBV9 and TRBJ1-1 gives the full variable domain: DSGVTQTPKHLITATGQRVTLRCSPRSGDLSVYWYQQSLDQGLQFLIQYYNGEERAKGNILERFSAQQFPDLHSELNLSSLELGDSALYFCASSVAGTGGSEAFFGQGTRLTVV.